Listed below are T cell receptor beta chains from one sample, sequenced in a study of STAT3 mutations in large granular lymphocyte leukemia. The repertoire was sequenced with immunoSEQ multiplex PCR; TCRdb's copy has only in-frame clones and lacks some. The data show fewer than 15,000 clones, with over 75% seen just once and roughly 12% held by the top ten. The material sequenced was PBMCs. All receptors derive from a human donor with T large granular lymphocyte leukemia. Some clones in this sample may be carry-over from other donors' samples. The CDR3 runs from the conserved cysteine through the conserved F or W. The order of the fields is D gene, J gene, V gene, clone size, CDR3 DNA, CDR3 protein. A D gene is named only where the DNA matches it firmly. Clone size is shown for a subset of rows, as once, few, many or a class of expanded clone.

.,TRBJ1-4,TRBV7-9,once,TGTGCCAGCATGCTTGCAACTAATGAAAAACTGTTTTTT,CASMLATNEKLFF
.,TRBJ2-7,TRBV18,.,TGTGCCAGCTCACCGGGACCGCCCGCCTACGAGCAGTACTTC,CASSPGPPAYEQYF
.,TRBJ1-1,TRBV15,few,TGTGCCACCAGCAGACAGGGTTCGGAAGCTTTCTTT,CATSRQGSEAFF
.,TRBJ1-4,TRBV10-3,.,TGTGCCATCAGTGGGGCGGGGACCCCGGGAGAAAAACTGTTTTTT,CAISGAGTPGEKLFF
.,TRBJ1-1,TRBV7-2,.,TGTGCCAGCAGCCCGGGACGGGACACTGAAGCTTTCTTT,CASSPGRDTEAFF
.,TRBJ1-1,TRBV10-2,.,TGCGCCACTAAAACGGGGGGGGCCTTTGTGAACACTGAAGCTTTCTTT,CATKTGGAFVNTEAFF
TRBD2,TRBJ2-1,TRBV29-1,.,TGCAGCCTTGGGGCTAGCGGGAAGAAGGATAATTTGTACAATGAGCAGTTCTTC,CSLGASGKKDNLYNEQFF
.,TRBJ1-1,TRBV28,.,TGTGCCAGCAGCTACTGGGGGGCGCGTCATACTGAAGCTTTCTTT,CASSYWGARHTEAFF
TRBD1,TRBJ2-3,TRBV19,.,TGTGCCAGTAGTAGGGGAGGGACAGGGGGCGCAGATACGCAGTATTTT,CASSRGGTGGADTQYF
.,TRBJ1-2,TRBV28,.,TGTGCCAGCAGTCTATGGGGGTACCTTAGTGGCTACACCTTC,CASSLWGYLSGYTF
.,TRBJ1-2,TRBV5-4,.,TGTGCCAGCAGCTTGGACAGGGACTATGGCTACACCTTC,CASSLDRDYGYTF
.,TRBJ2-3,TRBV5-1,.,TGCGCCAGCAGCTTGGTAACAGATACGCAGTATTTT,CASSLVTDTQYF
.,TRBJ1-5,TRBV5-6,once,TGTGCCAGCAGCTTGTCGGGGGGACGGCAGCCCCAGCATTTT,CASSLSGGRQPQHF
.,TRBJ2-7,TRBV5-1,.,TGCGCCAGCCGCCGAGACTACGAGCAGTACTTC,CASRRDYEQYF
.,TRBJ1-2,TRBV30,.,TGTGCCTGGAGTCTGGACAGAACGCTTTATGGCTACACCTTC,CAWSLDRTLYGYTF
.,TRBJ2-1,TRBV7-9,.,TGTGCCAGCAGTTACCCAGGCCTCCACTGGGAAAATGAGCAGTTCTTC,CASSYPGLHWENEQFF
.,TRBJ2-3,TRBV29-1,.,TGCAGCGTTGACGTAGCTAGCACAGATACGCAGTATTTT,CSVDVASTDTQYF
TRBD1,TRBJ1-3,TRBV7-8,.,TGTGCCAGCAGCTTAGACAGGGGGCAAGGAAACACCATATATTTT,CASSLDRGQGNTIYF